This T cell receptor beta chain was sequenced in a study of OX40 agonist ivuxolimab in advanced cancers. V shed 6 bases, J shed 7 bases, and the junction held 10 bases outside the gene matches. Germline V gene sequence: CDR1 SQVTM, CDR2 ANQGSEA. The CDR3 contains 13 residues. Assay used: immunoSEQ multiplex PCR; TCRdb lists only in-frame clones, some missing. The table shows roughly 23,000 clones, with around four fifths occurring only once. Sample: CD4+ or CD8+ T cells sorted from blood, taken in a trial of the OX40 agonist ivuxolimab. The genes are TRBV29-1 and TRBJ1-2; 8 bases agree with TRBD1. This sequence originates from an adult with an advanced solid tumor such as melanoma, head and neck, liver or kidney cancer. CDR3 sequence: CSVDGQGGVGYTF. The CDR3 DNA is TGCAGCGTGGACGGACAGGGAGGTGTTGGCTACACCTTC.